The T cell receptor (beta chain) under discussion was sequenced for a study of blood T cell repertoires in COVID-19. In the study overall: Both acute and convalescent COVID-19 samples were obtained from the United States, Italy and Spain. T cells, B-cell-depleted T cells, or PBMCs supplied cDNA or gDNA.

Germline lookup yields CDR1 LGHNA and CDR2 YSLEER. V gave up 3 bases and J gave up 3 bases; unmatched junction bases: 6. The CDR3 contains 15 residues. In the authors' workflow: Nucleated cell counts were estimated from reference gene primer amplification. TCRdb's copy holds only in-frame clones and misses some; the assay was immunoSEQ multiplex PCR. From that table come the V and J calls and clone size; the DNA was used to work out D and trimming. This sample has approximately 97,000 clones; more than 75% occur once, and the top ten carry about 20%. Material for sequencing was peripheral blood. This rearrangement joins TRBV4-3 to TRBJ2-7, with TRBD1 matching over 9 bases. This clonotype was obtained from a human donor in a cohort sampled during active COVID-19. The CDR3 DNA follows: TGCGCCAGCAGCCAGAACAGACAGGGGGTCTACGAGCAGTACTTC. The encoded protein is CASSQNRQGVYEQYF.